This T cell receptor (beta chain) was found in a study of OX40 agonist ivuxolimab in advanced cancers. Study-level background: Patients were 82.7% male with ages about 23 to 90, mean around 58.

Overall study results and limits: Low normalized T-cell clonal expansion also characterized some of the nonresponders. There was clonal expansion of CD4+ and CD8+ blood T cells by week 6 at 0.1 to 3.0 mg/kg. Partial responders at 0.1-3.0 mg/kg showed near-lowest clonal expansion.

Sequencing used immunoSEQ multiplex PCR; TCRdb keeps in-frame clones, though not all of them. This sample carries fewer than 120,000 clones, about 92% of them seen once, and the ten largest clones take 0.25% to 0.3%. This clone has just a few counts. Its antigen remains unknown. J gave up 7 bases and V 6 bases, and 16 bases lay outside the gene matches. The CDR3 extends over 17 amino acids. Germline V gives CDR1 SEHNR, CDR2 FQNEAQ (reference sequence). The specimen comprised CD4+ or CD8+ T cells sorted from blood, sampled in a trial of the OX40 agonist ivuxolimab. The receptor was derived from an adult with an advanced solid tumor such as melanoma, head and neck, liver or kidney cancer. This chain uses TRBV7-9 with TRBJ1-2; 11 bases are a match to TRBD1. CDR3 sequence: CASSPGTGGNRWFGYTF. CDR3 DNA sequence: TGTGCCAGCAGTCCCGGGACAGGGGGAAATAGATGGTTTGGCTACACCTTC.